Sequencing of this TCR beta chain was carried out in a study of blood T cell repertoires in COVID-19. Followed longitudinally, the Seattle patients had been enrolled during active infection. The germline CDR1 and CDR2 sequences are SGHDT and YYEEEE. With 0 bases clipped from V and 5 bases from J, the junction kept 9 bases outside the gene matches. This CDR3 region has 16 residues. Sequencing was performed with immunoSEQ multiplex PCR; in TCRdb, only in-frame clones are kept and a portion is missing. The sample contains around 480,000 clones, about 87% of which appear only once. The rearrangement links TRBV5-6 to TRBJ1-2; 8 bases map to TRBD1. The specimen was peripheral blood. The TCR sequence derives from a woman aged 45 to 65 with COVID-19, enrolled during active disease. CDR3 sequence (DNA): TGTGCCAGCAGCTTGGATCCCCGGGGACAGGAGTATGGCTACACCTTC. Its protein is CASSLDPRGQEYGYTF. Combining the CDR3 with reference TRBV5-6 and TRBJ1-2 gives the whole variable domain DAGVTQSPTHLIKTRGQQVTLRCSPKSGHDTVSWYQQALGQGPQFIFQYYEEEERQRGNFPDRFSGHQFPNYSSELNVNALLLGDSALYLCASSLDPRGQEYGYTFGSGTRLTVV.